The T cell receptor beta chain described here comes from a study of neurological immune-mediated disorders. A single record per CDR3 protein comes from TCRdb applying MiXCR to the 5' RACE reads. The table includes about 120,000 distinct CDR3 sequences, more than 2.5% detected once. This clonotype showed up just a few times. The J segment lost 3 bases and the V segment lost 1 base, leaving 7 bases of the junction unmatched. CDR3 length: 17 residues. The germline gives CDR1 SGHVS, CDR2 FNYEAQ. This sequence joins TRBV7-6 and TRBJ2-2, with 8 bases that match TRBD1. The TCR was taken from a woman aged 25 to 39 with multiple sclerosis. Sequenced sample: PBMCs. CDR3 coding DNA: TGTGCCAGCAGCTTAGATCAGACAGGGGAGGACACCGGGGAGCTGTTTTTT. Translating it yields CASSLDQTGEDTGELFF.